This paragraph reports one T cell receptor beta chain. Its target is unknown. Sequencing used immunoSEQ multiplex PCR; TCRdb keeps in-frame clones, though not all of them. The sample lists approximately 80,000 clones, approximately 85% occurring once. Germline-derived CDR1 and CDR2 are SGHRS and YFSETQ. Trimming took 4 bases from V and 5 from J, leaving 12 bases between them. There are 14 residues in the CDR3. The data belong to a study of T cell responses to AZD1222 COVID-19 vaccine. Study results and caveats: Repertoires were obtained only post-peak T cell response. Donors skewed white British and female; clonal diversity was possibly underestimated.

Researchers grouped second doses given at about 4 or about 12 weeks into one pool. This clonotype was sampled from an adult who received the AZD1222 COVID-19 vaccine. The rearrangement uses TRBV5-1 and TRBJ1-4, with D hard to call. The material was peripheral blood, obtained 28 days after the second AZD1222 dose. The CDR3 nucleotides are TGCGCCAGCAGCCCCGGAACCTACAATGAAAAACTGTTTTTT. Translation: CASSPGTYNEKLFF. The whole variable domain, remainder taken from reference TRBV5-1 and TRBJ1-4, is KAGVTQTPRYLIKTRGQQVTLSCSPISGHRSVSWYQQTPGQGLQFLFEYFSETQRNKGNFPGRFSGRQFSNSRSEMNVSTLELGDSALYLCASSPGTYNEKLFFGSGTQLSVL.